Shown below are 26 T cell receptor beta chains from a single sample sequenced in a study of cytomegalovirus exposure and HLA in healthy donors. The PCR used 60 Vbeta and 13 Jbeta primers. Using immunoSEQ multiplex PCR, the repertoire was profiled, and TCRdb retains in-frame clones only, with some absent. The data hold 95,000 to 150,000 clones, with over 65% observed a single time. Input material: PBMCs. The receptors derive from a woman in her thirties or forties in good health and CMV-seropositive.

This clone has only a few counts. V and J are TRBV6-6 and TRBJ1-2, with D possibly matching TRBD1 (6 bases). Germline loops: CDR1 MNHNY, CDR2 SVGAGI (reference sequence). This CDR3 is 15 amino acids long. V lost 7 bases to trimming and J lost 2 bases, with 17 bases between them. The CDR3 DNA follows: TGTGCCAGCATAAGGGGAGGGGGAGTGAACTATGGCTACACCTTC. This translates into CASIRGGGVNYGYTF.

The V gene is TRBV15, the J gene TRBJ2-7, with 7 bases lining up with TRBD2. Germline CDR1 and CDR2: LNHNV and YYDKDF (reference sequence). The V gene end was trimmed by 0 bases and the J gene end by 5 bases; junction bases not matched to a gene: 1. This CDR3 comprises 13 residues. CDR3 sequence reads: CATSRDGGDEQYF. The CDR3 nucleotides read TGTGCCACCAGCAGAGATGGGGGGGACGAGCAGTACTTC. The entire variable domain, with the rest obtained from reference TRBV15 and TRBJ2-7, is as follows: DAMVIQNPRYQVTQFGKPVTLSCSQTLNHNVMYWYQQKSSQAPKLLFHYYDKDFNNEADTPDNFQSRRPNTSFCFLDIRSPGLGDTAMYLCATSRDGGDEQYFGPGTRLTVT.

The chain is built from TRBV5-4 and TRBJ2-6; D is perhaps TRBD1 (5 bases). Germline values: CDR1 SGHNT, CDR2 YYREEE (reference sequence). CDR3 length equals 16 residues. V shed 5 bases and J shed 0 bases, with 12 bases lying between them. CDR3 residues: CASSSDIFSGANVLTF. The CDR3 bases are TGTGCCAGCAGTTCGGACATCTTCTCTGGGGCCAACGTCCTGACTTTC. The full variable domain, in which reference TRBV5-4 and TRBJ2-6 provide the parts outside the CDR3, is ETGVTQSPTHLIKTRGQQVTLRCSSQSGHNTVSWYQQALGQGPQFIFQYYREEENGRGNFPPRFSGLQFPNYSSELNVNALELDDSALYLCASSSDIFSGANVLTFGAGSRLTVL.

This clone showed up just once. The chain joins TRBV28 to TRBJ2-1, with 12 bases aligning to TRBD2. Germline assignment: CDR1 MDHEN and CDR2 SYDVKM. The J segment lost 6 bases and the V segment lost 2 bases, leaving 8 bases of the junction unmatched. The length of the CDR3 is 17 residues. CDR3 DNA: TGTGCCAGCAGTTTAGGTCGTGGACTAGCGGGAAGCAATGAGCAGTTCTTC. This sequence encodes CASSLGRGLAGSNEQFF.

The V call is TRBV4-2, the J call TRBJ2-5; the D gene is possibly TRBD2 (7 bases). Germline-derived CDR1 and CDR2 are LGHNA and YNFKEQ. Between the trimmed V and J ends, which lost 0 bases and 5 bases, there was a span of 19 bases. The CDR3 extends over 17 amino acids. The DNA for the CDR3 is TGTGCCAGCAGCCAAGATTGGGGGGGCTTGAGGGGTGAGACCCAGTACTTC. This translates into CASSQDWGGLRGETQYF.

The rearrangement uses TRBV2 and TRBJ2-3; 9 bases are a match to TRBD2. Germline-derived CDR1 and CDR2 are SNHLY and FYNNEI. Trimming cost V 8 bases and J 0 bases; bases outside gene matches: 12. The CDR3 has 17 amino acids. CDR3 amino acids: CASLPARLAASTDTQYF. CDR3 nucleotides: TGTGCCAGCCTTCCCGCCCGACTAGCGGCTAGCACAGATACGCAGTATTTT.

This clone was seen a handful of times. The chain couples TRBV2 to TRBJ1-6; D gene unclear. The germline V gene has CDR1 SNHLY and CDR2 FYNNEI. The CDR3 is 16 residues long. V lost 4 bases, J lost 5 bases, and 15 bases lay in between. The CDR3: CASSVDLPRNNSPLHF. The CDR3 nucleotides are TGTGCCAGCAGTGTAGACCTCCCGAGGAATAATTCACCCCTCCACTTT.

The V call is TRBV28, the J call TRBJ1-2; D gene uncertain. V was clipped by 7 bases and J by 8 bases, with 17 bases between them. The germline V gene has CDR1 MDHEN and CDR2 SYDVKM. This CDR3 spans 13 amino acids. The CDR3 here is CASIATDYRGYTF. CDR3 bases: TGTGCCAGCATTGCGACCGACTACCGGGGCTACACCTTC.

The chain links TRBV5-1 to TRBJ2-3; a possible D gene is TRBD2 (6 bases). Germline loops: CDR1 SGHRS, CDR2 YFSETQ. The CDR3 runs 15 residues. V dropped 2 bases and J dropped 0 bases, with 10 bases sitting between them. DNA of the CDR3: TGCGCCAGCAGCTTTCTAGCGCCTAGCACAGATACGCAGTATTTT. Translated, it gives CASSFLAPSTDTQYF. Using reference TRBV5-1 and TRBJ2-3 for the parts outside the CDR3, the full variable domain is KAGVTQTPRYLIKTRGQQVTLSCSPISGHRSVSWYQQTPGQGLQFLFEYFSETQRNKGNFPGRFSGRQFSNSRSEMNVSTLELGDSALYLCASSFLAPSTDTQYFGPGTRLTVL.

The J gene is TRBJ2-3, the V gene TRBV9, with a weak D call TRBD2 (6 bases). V lost 3 bases and J lost 4, with 15 bases in between. CDR1 and CDR2 (germline): SGDLS, YYNGEE. This CDR3 has 15 amino acids. CDR3: CASSEAGRPPDTQYF. The DNA of the CDR3 is TGTGCCAGCAGCGAGGCGGGACGCCCCCCAGATACGCAGTATTTT.

The chain employs TRBV6-5 and TRBJ2-2, with a weak D call TRBD2 (5 bases). Trimming stripped 8 bases from V and 1 base from J, with 11 bases between. The CDR3 loop spans 14 amino acids. CDR1 is MNHEY, CDR2 SVGAGI, per germline. Here the CDR3 DNA reads TGTGCCAGCCGACTAATACAGAACACCGGGGAGCTGTTTTTT. Its translation is CASRLIQNTGELFF.

The table lists this clone with a few counts. The V and J genes are TRBV6-5 and TRBJ2-7, with D tentatively TRBD2 (5 bases). The germline V gene has CDR1 MNHEY and CDR2 SVGAGI. Trimming stripped 5 bases from V and 3 bases from J, with 8 bases between. This CDR3 has 12 amino acids. CDR3 sequence reads: CASSPDFYEQYF. Here the CDR3 DNA reads TGTGCCAGCAGTCCGGACTTCTACGAGCAGTACTTC.

This clone came up a few times. This sequence joins TRBV5-4 and TRBJ2-5; possible D gene TRBD1, 5 bases. The CDR3 has 13 amino acids. Per the germline V gene, CDR1 is SGHNT and CDR2 is YYREEE (reference sequence). The V end lost 4 bases, the J end lost 2 bases, and 9 bases lay between the germline ends. Written as DNA, the CDR3 is TGTGCCAGCAGCGGCAGGGTACAAGAGACCCAGTACTTC. This gives the protein CASSGRVQETQYF.

Here the CDR3 DNA reads TGTGCCAGTAGTATGTTGGCGGGAGGGACGAATGAGCAGTTCTTC. Translation gives CASSMLAGGTNEQFF. V is TRBV19 and J is TRBJ2-1, with 9 bases fitting TRBD2. Trimming cost V 3 bases and J 7 bases; bases outside gene matches: 7. The CDR3 spans 15 residues. Germline-derived CDR1 and CDR2 are LNHDA and SQIVND (reference sequence).

This clone turned up a few times. The chain recombines TRBV4-1 with TRBJ2-1, with 9 nucleotides matching TRBD2. With V trimmed by 0 bases and J by 9 bases, 6 bases remained unmatched. This CDR3 is 15 amino acids long. CDR1 MGHRA and CDR2 YSYEKL come from the germline V gene. The CDR3 protein is CASSQEVAGATEQFF. As DNA, the CDR3 is TGCGCCAGCAGCCAAGAGGTAGCGGGAGCCACTGAGCAGTTCTTC.

V and J are TRBV6-1 and TRBJ2-7; D possibly corresponds to TRBD1 (8 bases). The V and J ends lost 7 bases and 6 bases respectively, with 16 bases between them. CDR3 length: 13 amino acids. Germline V lookup: CDR1 MNHNS, CDR2 SASEGT. CDR3 region: CASTLTGEGEQYF. CDR3 bases: TGTGCCAGCACCCTGACAGGGGAGGGCGAGCAGTACTTC.

The V gene is TRBV29-1, the J gene TRBJ2-7, with 12 positions matching TRBD2. This CDR3 is 14 amino acids long. Germline CDR1 and CDR2: SQVTM and ANQGSEA. The V gene end was trimmed by 6 bases and the J gene end by 6 bases; junction bases not matched to a gene: 9. CDR3 sequence (DNA): TGCAGCGTCGGACTAGCGGGATCAGTAGGCGAGCAGTACTTC. Translating gives CSVGLAGSVGEQYF.

This clone was detected ten times or more. V gene TRBV7-9 combines with J gene TRBJ1-6; D may be TRBD1 (6 bases). The CDR3 contains 14 residues. Germline loops: CDR1 SEHNR, CDR2 FQNEAQ (reference sequence). Between the trimmed V and J ends, which lost 5 bases and 5 bases, there was a span of 10 bases. The CDR3, as DNA: TGTGCCAGCAGCCAGGGGTCCCATAATTCACCCCTCCACTTT. Protein: CASSQGSHNSPLHF.

The J gene is TRBJ1-1, the V gene TRBV7-2; D is uncertain. Germline CDR1 and CDR2: SGHTA and FQGNSA. V was pared by 5 bases and J by 3 bases, with 10 bases between. CDR3 length: 13 residues. The CDR3 DNA reads as TGTGCCAGCAGCCGCTATATGGACACTGAAGCTTTCTTT. Amino acids: CASSRYMDTEAFF. Using reference TRBV7-2 and TRBJ1-1 for the parts outside the CDR3, the full variable domain is GAGVSQSPSNKVTEKGKDVELRCDPISGHTALYWYRQSLGQGLEFLIYFQGNSAPDKSGLPSDRFSAERTGGSVSTLTIQRTQQEDSAVYLCASSRYMDTEAFFGQGTRLTVV.

This sequence joins TRBV28 and TRBJ2-7, with a tentative D call TRBD1 (6 bases). The CDR3 loop spans 14 amino acids. Germline loops: CDR1 MDHEN, CDR2 SYDVKM. V gave up 3 bases and J gave up 6 bases, with 15 bases separating them. CDR3: CASSFTGSLGEQYF. The CDR3 DNA is TGTGCCAGCAGTTTCACAGGGTCTCTCGGCGAGCAGTACTTC.

The chain combines TRBV6-1 with TRBJ1-6; D is unclear. This CDR3 contains 16 residues. Trimming shortened V by 1 base and J by 2 bases, and 9 bases separated the two germline ends. CDR1 MNHNS and CDR2 SASEGT come from the germline V gene. This chain's CDR3 is CASSEDGSPYNSPLHF. The CDR3 bases are TGTGCCAGCAGTGAAGACGGGAGCCCCTATAATTCACCCCTCCACTTT.

In its sample, this clone was seen once. The rearrangement links TRBV9 to TRBJ2-1, with D possibly being TRBD2 (5 bases). The germline V and J ends were trimmed by 0 bases and 10 bases, with 14 bases remaining between them. The germline gives CDR1 SGDLS, CDR2 YYNGEE. CDR3 size: 14 residues. CDR3 amino acids: CASSVEATSGEQFF. The CDR3 coding sequence is TGTGCCAGCAGCGTAGAGGCCACCTCGGGGGAGCAGTTCTTC.

The chain uses TRBV11-2 and TRBJ1-1; 7 nucleotides agree with TRBD1. Germline V lookup: CDR1 SGHAT, CDR2 FQNNGV. V shed 5 bases, J shed 4 bases, and the junction held 7 bases outside the gene matches. The CDR3 length is 14 residues. The CDR3 DNA reads TGTGCCAGCAGCGCTCGACAGGGACCCACTGAAGCTTTCTTT. Its protein product is CASSARQGPTEAFF.

This clone was recorded once. The genes are TRBV9 and TRBJ2-7, with D unclear. The germline V and J ends were trimmed by 4 bases and 1 base, with 12 bases remaining between them. CDR1 is SGDLS and CDR2 is YYNGEE in the germline V gene. The CDR3 runs 14 residues. The DNA for the CDR3 is TGTGCCAGCAGCACAACCGACGGGTCCTACGAGCAGTACTTC. As protein: CASSTTDGSYEQYF.

J is TRBJ2-3 and V is TRBV5-1; TRBD1 matches at 9 bases. This CDR3 contains 17 residues. Unmatched junction bases numbered 9, after V lost 2 bases and J lost 2 bases. Germline V CDR1 and CDR2: SGHRS, YFSETQ. The CDR3 nucleotides read TGCGCCAGCAGCTTTGTTAGTGGGACAGGGATCACAGATACGCAGTATTTT. Protein: CASSFVSGTGITDTQYF.

The chain links TRBV27 to TRBJ2-3; no reliable D call. Trimming took 3 bases from V and 4 from J, leaving 5 bases between them. The CDR3 is 12 residues long. Germline CDR1 MNHEY, CDR2 SMNVEV (reference sequence). The DNA of the CDR3 is TGTGCCAGCAGTTTTCGTCCAGATACGCAGTATTTT. This gives the protein CASSFRPDTQYF.